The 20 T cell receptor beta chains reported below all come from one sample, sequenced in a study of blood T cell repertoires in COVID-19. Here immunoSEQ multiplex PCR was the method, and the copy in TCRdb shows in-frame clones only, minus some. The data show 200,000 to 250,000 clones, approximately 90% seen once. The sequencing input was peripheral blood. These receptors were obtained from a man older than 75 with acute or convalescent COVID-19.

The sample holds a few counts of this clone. The CDR3 is CASRGAGARATNEKLFF. CDR3 in DNA: TGTGCCAGCAGGGGGGCAGGGGCTAGAGCAACTAATGAAAAACTGTTTTTT. V usage is TRBV6-4 and J usage is TRBJ1-4, with D perhaps matching TRBD1 (6 bases). Per germline, CDR1 MRHNA and CDR2 SNTAGT. Trimming cost V 6 bases and J 0 bases, with 17 bases left between them. This CDR3 has 17 residues.

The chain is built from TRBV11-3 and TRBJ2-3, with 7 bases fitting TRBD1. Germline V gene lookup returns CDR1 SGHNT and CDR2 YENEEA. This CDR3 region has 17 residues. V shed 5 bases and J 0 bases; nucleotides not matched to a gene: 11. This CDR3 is CASSPGTAFSSTDTQYF. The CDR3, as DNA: TGTGCCAGCAGCCCAGGGACAGCATTTTCTAGCACAGATACGCAGTATTTT.

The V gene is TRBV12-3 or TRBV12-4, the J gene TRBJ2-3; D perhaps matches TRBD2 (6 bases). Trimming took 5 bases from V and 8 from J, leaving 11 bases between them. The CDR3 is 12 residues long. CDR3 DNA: TGTGCCAGCAGTGCCCTGGAGGGTACGCAGTATTTT. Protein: CASSALEGTQYF.

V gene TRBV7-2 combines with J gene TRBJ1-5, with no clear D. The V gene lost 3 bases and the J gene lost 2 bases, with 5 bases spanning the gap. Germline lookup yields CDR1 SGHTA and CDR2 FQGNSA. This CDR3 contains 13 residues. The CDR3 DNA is TGTGCCAGCAGCTTCCCAGGCAATCAGCCCCAGCATTTT. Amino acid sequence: CASSFPGNQPQHF.

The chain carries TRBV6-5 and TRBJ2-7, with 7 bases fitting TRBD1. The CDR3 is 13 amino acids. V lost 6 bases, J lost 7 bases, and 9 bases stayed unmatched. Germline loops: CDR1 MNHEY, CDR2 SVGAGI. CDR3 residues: CASRQTGTGEQYF. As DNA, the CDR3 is TGTGCCAGCAGACAGACAGGGACGGGGGAGCAGTACTTC.

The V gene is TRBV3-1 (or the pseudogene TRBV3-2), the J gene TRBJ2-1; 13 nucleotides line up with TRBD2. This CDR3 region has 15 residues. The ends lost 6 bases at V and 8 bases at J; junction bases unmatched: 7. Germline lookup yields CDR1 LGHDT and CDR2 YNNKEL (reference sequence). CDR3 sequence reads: CASSPGTSGNDEQFF. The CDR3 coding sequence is TGTGCCAGCAGTCCCGGGACTAGCGGGAACGATGAGCAGTTCTTC.

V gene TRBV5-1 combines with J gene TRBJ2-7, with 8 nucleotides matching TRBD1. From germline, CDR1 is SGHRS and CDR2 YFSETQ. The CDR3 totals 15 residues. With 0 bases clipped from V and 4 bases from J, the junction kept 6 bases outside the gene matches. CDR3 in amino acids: CASSLGAGGLYEQYF. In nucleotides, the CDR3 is TGCGCCAGCAGCTTGGGGGCAGGGGGCCTTTACGAGCAGTACTTC.

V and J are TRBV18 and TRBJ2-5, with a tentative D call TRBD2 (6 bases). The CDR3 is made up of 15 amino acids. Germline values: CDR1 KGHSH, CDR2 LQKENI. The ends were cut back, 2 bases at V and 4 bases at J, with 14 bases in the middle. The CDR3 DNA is TGTGCCAGCTCACCAAAGCGGTTGGAGGGAGAGACCCAGTACTTC. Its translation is CASSPKRLEGETQYF.

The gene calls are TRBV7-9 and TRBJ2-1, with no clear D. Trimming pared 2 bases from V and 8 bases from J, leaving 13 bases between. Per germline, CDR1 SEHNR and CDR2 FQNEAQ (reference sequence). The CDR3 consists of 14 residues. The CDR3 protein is CASSLSHRAYEQFF. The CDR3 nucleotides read TGTGCCAGCAGCTTATCGCACAGAGCATATGAGCAGTTCTTC.

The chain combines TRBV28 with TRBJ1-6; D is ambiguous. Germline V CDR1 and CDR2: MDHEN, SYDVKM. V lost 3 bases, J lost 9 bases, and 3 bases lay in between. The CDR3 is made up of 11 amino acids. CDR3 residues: CASSLRSPLHF. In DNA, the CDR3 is TGTGCCAGCAGTTTGCGTTCACCCCTCCACTTT.

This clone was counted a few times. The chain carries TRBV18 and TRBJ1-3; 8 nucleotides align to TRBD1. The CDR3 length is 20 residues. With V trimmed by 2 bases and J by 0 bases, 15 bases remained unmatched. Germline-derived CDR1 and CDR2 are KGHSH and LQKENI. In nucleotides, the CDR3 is TGTGCCAGCTCACCAGGGGTTCAGGGGGCCCGCTACAGCTCTGGAAACACCATATATTTT. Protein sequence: CASSPGVQGARYSSGNTIYF.

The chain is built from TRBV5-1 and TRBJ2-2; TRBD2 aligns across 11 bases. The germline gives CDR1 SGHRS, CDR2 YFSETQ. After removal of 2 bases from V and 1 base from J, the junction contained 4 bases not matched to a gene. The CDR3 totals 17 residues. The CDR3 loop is CASSLQGTSGNTGELFF. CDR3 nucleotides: TGCGCCAGCAGCTTACAGGGGACTAGCGGGAACACCGGGGAGCTGTTTTTT. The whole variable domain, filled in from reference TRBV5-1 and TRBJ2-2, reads KAGVTQTPRYLIKTRGQQVTLSCSPISGHRSVSWYQQTPGQGLQFLFEYFSETQRNKGNFPGRFSGRQFSNSRSEMNVSTLELGDSALYLCASSLQGTSGNTGELFFGEGSRLTVL.

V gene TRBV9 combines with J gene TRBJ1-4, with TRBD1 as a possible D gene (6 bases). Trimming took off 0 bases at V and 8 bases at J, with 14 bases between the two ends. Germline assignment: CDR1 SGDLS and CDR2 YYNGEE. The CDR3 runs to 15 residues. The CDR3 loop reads CASSVGGQSSEKLFF. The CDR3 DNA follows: TGTGCCAGCAGCGTAGGGGGGCAGTCTTCGGAAAAACTGTTTTTT. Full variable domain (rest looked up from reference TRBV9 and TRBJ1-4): DSGVTQTPKHLITATGQRVTLRCSPRSGDLSVYWYQQSLDQGLQFLIQYYNGEERAKGNILERFSAQQFPDLHSELNLSSLELGDSALYFCASSVGGQSSEKLFFGSGTQLSVL.

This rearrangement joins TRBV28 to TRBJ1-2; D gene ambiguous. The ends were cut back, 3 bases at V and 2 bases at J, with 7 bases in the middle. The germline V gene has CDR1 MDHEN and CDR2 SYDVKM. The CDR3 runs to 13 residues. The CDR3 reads CASSFGQNYGYTF. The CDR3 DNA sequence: TGTGCCAGCAGTTTTGGTCAGAACTATGGCTACACCTTC.

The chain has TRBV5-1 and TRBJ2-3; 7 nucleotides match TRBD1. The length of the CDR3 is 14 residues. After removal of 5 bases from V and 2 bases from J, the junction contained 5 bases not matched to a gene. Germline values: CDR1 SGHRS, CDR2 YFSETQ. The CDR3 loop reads CASRPGTDTDTQYF. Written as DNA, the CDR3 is TGCGCCAGCAGACCCGGGACAGACACAGATACGCAGTATTTT.

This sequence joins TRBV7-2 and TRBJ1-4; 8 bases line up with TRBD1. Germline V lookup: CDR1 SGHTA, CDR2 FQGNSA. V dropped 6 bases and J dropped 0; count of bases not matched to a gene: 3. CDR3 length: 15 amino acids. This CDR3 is CASRRTGPTNEKLFF. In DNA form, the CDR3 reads TGTGCCAGCAGACGGACAGGGCCAACTAATGAAAAACTGTTTTTT.

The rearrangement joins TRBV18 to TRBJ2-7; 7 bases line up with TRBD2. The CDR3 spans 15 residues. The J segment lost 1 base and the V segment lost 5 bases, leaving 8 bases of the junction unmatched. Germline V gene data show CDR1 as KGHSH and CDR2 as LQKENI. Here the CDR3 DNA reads TGTGCCAGCTCAAATGCCGGGACTAATTCCTACGAGCAGTACGTC. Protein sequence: CASSNAGTNSYEQYV.

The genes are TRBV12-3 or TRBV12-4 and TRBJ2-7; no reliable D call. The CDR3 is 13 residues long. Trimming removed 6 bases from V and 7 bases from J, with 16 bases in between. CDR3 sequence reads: CASSQTTTREQYV. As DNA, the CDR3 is TGTGCCAGCAGCCAAACAACAACGCGGGAGCAGTACGTC.

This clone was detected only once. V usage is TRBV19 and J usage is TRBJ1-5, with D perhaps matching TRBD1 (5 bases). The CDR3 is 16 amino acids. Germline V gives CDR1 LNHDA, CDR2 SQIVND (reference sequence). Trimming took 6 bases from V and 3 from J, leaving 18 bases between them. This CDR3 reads CASRATVGQVNQPQHF. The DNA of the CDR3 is TGTGCCAGTAGGGCCACGGTGGGGCAGGTCAATCAGCCCCAGCATTTT. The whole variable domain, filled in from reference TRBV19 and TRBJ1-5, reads DGGITQSPKYLFRKEGQNVTLSCEQNLNHDAMYWYRQDPGQGLRLIYYSQIVNDFQKGDIAEGYSVSREKKESFPLTVTSAQKNPTAFYLCASRATVGQVNQPQHFGDGTRLSIL.

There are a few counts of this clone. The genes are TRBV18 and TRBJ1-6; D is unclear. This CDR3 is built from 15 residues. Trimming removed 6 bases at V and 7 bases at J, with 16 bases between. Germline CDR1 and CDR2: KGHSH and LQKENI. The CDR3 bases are TGTGCCAGCTCGATACCCGGGGTGCGAAATTCACCCCTCCACTTT. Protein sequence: CASSIPGVRNSPLHF.